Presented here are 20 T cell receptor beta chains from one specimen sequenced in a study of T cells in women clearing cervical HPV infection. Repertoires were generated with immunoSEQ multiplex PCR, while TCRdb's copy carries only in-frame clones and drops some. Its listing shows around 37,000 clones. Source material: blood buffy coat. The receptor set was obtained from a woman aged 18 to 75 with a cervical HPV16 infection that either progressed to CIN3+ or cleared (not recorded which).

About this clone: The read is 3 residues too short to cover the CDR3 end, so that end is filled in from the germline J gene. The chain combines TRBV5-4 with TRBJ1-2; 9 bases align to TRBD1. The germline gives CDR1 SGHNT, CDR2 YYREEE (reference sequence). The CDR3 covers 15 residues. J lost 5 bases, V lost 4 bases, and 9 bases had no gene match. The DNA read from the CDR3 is TGTGCCAGCAGCCCAGGACAGGGGTTCGGATATGGC. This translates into CASSPGQGFGYG. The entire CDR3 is CASSPGQGFGYGYTF.

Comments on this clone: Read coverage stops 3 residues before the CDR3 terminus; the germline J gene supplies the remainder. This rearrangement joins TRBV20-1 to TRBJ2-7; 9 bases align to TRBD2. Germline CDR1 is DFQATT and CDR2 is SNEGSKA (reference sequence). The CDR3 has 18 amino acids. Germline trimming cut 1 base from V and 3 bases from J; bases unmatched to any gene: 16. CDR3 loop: CSARASGDHEVTFYEQYF. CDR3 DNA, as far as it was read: TGCAGTGCTAGAGCTAGCGGGGATCACGAGGTGACCTTCTACGAG.

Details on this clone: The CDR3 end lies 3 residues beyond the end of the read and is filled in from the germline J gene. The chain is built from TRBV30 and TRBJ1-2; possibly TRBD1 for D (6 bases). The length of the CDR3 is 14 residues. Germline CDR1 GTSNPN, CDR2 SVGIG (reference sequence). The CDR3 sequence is CAWTQPGQPYDYTF. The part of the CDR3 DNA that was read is TGTGCCTGGACCCAACCGGGACAACCCTACGAC.

The CDR3 loop reads CASSWATGTSTDTYTF. Incomplete CDR3 DNA: TGCGCCAGCAGCTGGGCGACAGGGACGTCCACAGATACC. The chain employs TRBV5-1 and TRBJ1-2; 7 nucleotides match TRBD1. The read terminates 3 residues ahead of where the CDR3 ends, so the germline J gene completes it. The V gene's germline CDR1 is SGHRS and CDR2 YFSETQ. This CDR3 region has 16 residues.

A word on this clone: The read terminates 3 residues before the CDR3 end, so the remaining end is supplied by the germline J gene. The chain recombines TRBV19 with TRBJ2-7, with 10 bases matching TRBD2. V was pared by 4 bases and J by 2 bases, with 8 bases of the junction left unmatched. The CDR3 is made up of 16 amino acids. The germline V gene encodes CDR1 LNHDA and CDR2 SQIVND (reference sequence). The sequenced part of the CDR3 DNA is TGTGCCAGTAGTAGCGGAGCGGGAGGGAGGACCTACGAG. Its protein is CASSSGAGGRTYE. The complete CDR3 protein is CASSSGAGGRTYEQYF. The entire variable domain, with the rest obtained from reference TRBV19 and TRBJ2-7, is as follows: DGGITQSPKYLFRKEGQNVTLSCEQNLNHDAMYWYRQDPGQGLRLIYYSQIVNDFQKGDIAEGYSVSREKKESFPLTVTSAQKNPTAFYLCASSSGAGGRTYEQYFGPGTRLTVT.

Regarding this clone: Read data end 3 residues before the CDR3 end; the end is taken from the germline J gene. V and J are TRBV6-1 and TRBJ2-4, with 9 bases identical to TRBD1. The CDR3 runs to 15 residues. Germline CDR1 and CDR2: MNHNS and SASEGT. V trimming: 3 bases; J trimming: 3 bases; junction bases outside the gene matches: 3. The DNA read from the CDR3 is TGTGCCAGCAGTGATGGACAGGGGAACAAAAACATT. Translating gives CASSDGQGNKNI. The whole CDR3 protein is CASSDGQGNKNIQYF.

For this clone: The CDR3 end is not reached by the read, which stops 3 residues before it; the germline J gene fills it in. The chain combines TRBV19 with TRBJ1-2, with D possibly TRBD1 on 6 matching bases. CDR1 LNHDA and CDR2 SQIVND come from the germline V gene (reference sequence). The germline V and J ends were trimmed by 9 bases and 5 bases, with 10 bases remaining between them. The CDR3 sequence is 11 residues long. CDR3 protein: CASGQKYGYTF. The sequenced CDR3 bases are TGTGCCAGCGGACAGAAATATGGC.

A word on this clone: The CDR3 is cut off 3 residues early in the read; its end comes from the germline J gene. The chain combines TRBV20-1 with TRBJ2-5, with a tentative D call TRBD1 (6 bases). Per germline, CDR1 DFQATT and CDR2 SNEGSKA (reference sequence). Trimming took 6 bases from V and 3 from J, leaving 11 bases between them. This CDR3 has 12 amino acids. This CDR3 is CSATTGKETQYF. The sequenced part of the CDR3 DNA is TGCAGTGCAACGACAGGAAAAGAGACC.

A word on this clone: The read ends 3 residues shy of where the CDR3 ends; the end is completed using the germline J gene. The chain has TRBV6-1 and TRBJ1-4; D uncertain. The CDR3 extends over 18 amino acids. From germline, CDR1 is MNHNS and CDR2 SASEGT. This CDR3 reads CASSEVGNSHLYNSPLFF. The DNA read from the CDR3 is TGTGCCAGCAGTGAAGTAGGAAACAGCCATCTCTATAATTCACCA.

The CDR3 loop reads CASSLIASEYNEQFF. The CDR3 DNA, read in part, is TGTGCCAGCAGCTTAATAGCGTCCGAGTACAATGAG. The rearrangement uses TRBV7-2 and TRBJ2-1; TRBD2 might be the D (5 bases). The read terminates 3 residues ahead of where the CDR3 ends, so the germline J gene completes it. The CDR3 is made up of 15 amino acids. CDR1 and CDR2 from the germline V gene are SGHTA and FQGNSA. The ends were cut back, 2 bases at V and 4 bases at J, with 12 bases in the middle. Filled out from reference TRBV7-2 and TRBJ2-1, the complete variable domain reads GAGVSQSPSNKVTEKGKDVELRCDPISGHTALYWYRQSLGQGLEFLIYFQGNSAPDKSGLPSDRFSAERTGGSVSTLTIQRTQQEDSAVYLCASSLIASEYNEQFFGPGTRLTVL.

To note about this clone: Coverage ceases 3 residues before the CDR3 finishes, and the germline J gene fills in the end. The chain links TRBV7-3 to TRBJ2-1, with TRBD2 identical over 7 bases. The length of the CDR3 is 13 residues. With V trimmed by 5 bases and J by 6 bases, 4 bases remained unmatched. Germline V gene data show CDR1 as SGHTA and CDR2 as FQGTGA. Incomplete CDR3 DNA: TGTGCCAGCAGCCGTACTAGCGCCAATGAG. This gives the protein CASSRTSANE. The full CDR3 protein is CASSRTSANEQFF. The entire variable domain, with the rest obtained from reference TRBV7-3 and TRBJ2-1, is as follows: GAGVSQTPSNKVTEKGKYVELRCDPISGHTALYWYRQSLGQGPEFLIYFQGTGAADDSGLPNDRFFAVRPEGSVSTLKIQRTERGDSAVYLCASSRTSANEQFFGPGTRLTVL.

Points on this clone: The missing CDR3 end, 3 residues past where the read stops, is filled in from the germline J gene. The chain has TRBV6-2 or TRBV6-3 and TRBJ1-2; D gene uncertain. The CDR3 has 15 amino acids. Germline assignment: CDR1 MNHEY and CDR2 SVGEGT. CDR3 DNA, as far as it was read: TGTGCCAGCAGTTCGATCCCCGGAGCGGGCAATGAC. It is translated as CASSSIPGAGND. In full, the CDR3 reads CASSSIPGAGNDYTF.

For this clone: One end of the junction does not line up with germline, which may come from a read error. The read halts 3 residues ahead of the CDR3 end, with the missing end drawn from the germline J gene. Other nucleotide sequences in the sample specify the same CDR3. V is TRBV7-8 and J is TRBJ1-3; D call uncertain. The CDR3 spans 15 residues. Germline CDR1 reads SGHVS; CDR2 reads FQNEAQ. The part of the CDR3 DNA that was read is TGTGCCAGCAGCGCTCAGGTCATCTCTGGAAACACT. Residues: CASSAQVISGNT. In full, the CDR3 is CASSAQVISGNTIYF. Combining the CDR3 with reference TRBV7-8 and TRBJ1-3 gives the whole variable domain GAGVSQSPRYKVAKRGQDVALRCDPISGHVSLFWYQQALGQGPEFLTYFQNEAQLDKSGLPSDRFFAERPEGSVSTLKIQRTQQEDSAVYLCASSAQVISGNTIYFGEGSWLTVV.

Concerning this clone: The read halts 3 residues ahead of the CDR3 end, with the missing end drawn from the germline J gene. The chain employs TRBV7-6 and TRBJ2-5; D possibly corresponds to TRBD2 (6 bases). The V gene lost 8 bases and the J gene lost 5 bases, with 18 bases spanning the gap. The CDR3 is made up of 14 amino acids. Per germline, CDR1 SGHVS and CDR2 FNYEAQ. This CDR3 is CASSPWGSGETQYF. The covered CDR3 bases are TGTGCCAGCTCCCCGTGGGGGAGCGGGGAGACC.

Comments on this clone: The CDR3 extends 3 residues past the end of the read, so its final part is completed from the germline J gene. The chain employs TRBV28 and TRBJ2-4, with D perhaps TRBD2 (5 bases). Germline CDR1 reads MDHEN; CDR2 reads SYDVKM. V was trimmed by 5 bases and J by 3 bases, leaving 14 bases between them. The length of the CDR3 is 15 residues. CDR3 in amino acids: CASSTMGEGKNIQYF. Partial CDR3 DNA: TGTGCCAGCAGTACGATGGGCGAGGGCAAAAACATT.

Partial CDR3 DNA: TGTGCCAGTAGGGGACAGGGCGATCAGCCC. As protein: CASRGQGDQP. The full CDR3 reads CASRGQGDQPQHF. The V call is TRBV19, the J call TRBJ1-5, with 9 positions matching TRBD1. The missing CDR3 end, 3 residues past where the read stops, is filled in from the germline J gene. In germline, CDR1 is LNHDA, CDR2 SQIVND (reference sequence). The junction had 2 bases not matched to a gene; V was cut back by 6 bases and J by 5 bases. The CDR3 totals 13 residues.

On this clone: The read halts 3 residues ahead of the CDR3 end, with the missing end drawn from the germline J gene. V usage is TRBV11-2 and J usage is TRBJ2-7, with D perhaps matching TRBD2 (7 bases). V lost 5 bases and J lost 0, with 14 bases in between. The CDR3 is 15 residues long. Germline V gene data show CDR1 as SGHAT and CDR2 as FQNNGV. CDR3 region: CASSPEGGRSYEQYF. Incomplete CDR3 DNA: TGTGCCAGCAGCCCGGAGGGGGGGCGCTCCTACGAG.

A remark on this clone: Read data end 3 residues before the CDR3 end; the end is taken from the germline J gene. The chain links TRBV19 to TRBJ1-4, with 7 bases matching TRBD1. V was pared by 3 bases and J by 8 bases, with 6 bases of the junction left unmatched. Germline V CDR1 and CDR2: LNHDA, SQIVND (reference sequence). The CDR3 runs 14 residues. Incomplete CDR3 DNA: TGTGCCAGTAGTATGGGAGGGGGCGACGAAAAA. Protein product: CASSMGGGDEK. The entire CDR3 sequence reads CASSMGGGDEKLFF.

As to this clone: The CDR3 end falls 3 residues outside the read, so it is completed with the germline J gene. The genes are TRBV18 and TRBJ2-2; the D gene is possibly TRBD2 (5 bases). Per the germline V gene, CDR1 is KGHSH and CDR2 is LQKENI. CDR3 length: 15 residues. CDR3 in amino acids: CASSPPGDENEKLFF. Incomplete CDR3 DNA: TGTGCCAGCTCACCACCCGGGGATGAGAATGAAAAG.

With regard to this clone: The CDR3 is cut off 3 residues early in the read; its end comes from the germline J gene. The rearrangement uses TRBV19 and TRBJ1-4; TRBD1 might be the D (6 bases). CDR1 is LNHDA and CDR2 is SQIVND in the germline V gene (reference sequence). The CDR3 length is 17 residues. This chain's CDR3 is CASSMLGATSGANVLFF. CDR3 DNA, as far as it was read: TGTGCCAGTAGTATGCTGGGGGCTACCTCTGGGGCCAACGTA.